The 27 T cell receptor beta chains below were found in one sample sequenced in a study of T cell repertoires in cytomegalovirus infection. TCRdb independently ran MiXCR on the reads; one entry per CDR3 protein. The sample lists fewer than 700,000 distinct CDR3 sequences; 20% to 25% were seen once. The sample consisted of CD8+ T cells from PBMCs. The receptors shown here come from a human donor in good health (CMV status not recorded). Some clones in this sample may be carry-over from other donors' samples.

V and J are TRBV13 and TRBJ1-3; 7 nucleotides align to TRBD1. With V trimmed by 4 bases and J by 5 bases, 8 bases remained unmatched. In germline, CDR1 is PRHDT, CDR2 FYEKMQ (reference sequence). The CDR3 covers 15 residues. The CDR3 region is CASSSISTGRNTIYF. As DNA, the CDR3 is TGTGCCAGCAGCTCCATTTCGACAGGGAGAAACACCATATATTTT.

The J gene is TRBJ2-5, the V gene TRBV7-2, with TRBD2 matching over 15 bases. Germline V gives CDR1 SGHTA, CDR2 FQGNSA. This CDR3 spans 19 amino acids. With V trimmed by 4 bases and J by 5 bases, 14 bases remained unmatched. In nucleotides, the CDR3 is TGTGCCAGCAGCTGGACTAGCGGGGGGGCCGGTCTGTTTGGGGAGACCCAGTACTTC. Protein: CASSWTSGGAGLFGETQYF.

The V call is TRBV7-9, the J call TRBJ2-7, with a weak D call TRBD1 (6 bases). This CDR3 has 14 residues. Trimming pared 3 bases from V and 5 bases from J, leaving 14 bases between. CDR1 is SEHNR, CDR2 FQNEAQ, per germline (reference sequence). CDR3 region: CASSLSPGVHEQYF. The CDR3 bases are TGTGCCAGCAGCTTGAGTCCAGGGGTACACGAGCAGTACTTC.

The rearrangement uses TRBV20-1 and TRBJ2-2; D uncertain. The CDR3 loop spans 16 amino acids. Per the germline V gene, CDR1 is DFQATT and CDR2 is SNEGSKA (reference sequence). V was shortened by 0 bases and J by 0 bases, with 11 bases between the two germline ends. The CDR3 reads CSARDLEISNTGELFF. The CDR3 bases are TGCAGTGCTAGAGATCTAGAGATCTCGAACACCGGGGAGCTGTTTTTT.

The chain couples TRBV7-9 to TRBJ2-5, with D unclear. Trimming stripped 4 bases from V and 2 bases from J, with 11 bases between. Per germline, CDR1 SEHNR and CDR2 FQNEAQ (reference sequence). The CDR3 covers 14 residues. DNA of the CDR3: TGTGCCAGCAGCTCGTATCCTCCTCAAGAGACCCAGTACTTC. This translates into CASSSYPPQETQYF.

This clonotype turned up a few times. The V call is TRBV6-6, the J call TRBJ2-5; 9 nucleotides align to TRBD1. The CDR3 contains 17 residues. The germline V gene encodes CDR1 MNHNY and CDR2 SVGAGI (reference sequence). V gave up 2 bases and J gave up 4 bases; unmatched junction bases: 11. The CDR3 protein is CASSYPKGQGDTETQYF. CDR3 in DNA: TGTGCCAGCAGTTACCCCAAGGGACAGGGAGATACAGAGACCCAGTACTTC.

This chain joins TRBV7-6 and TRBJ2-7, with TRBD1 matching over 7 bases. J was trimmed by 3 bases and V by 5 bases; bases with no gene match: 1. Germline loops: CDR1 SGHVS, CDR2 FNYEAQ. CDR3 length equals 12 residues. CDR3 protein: CASSHRGYEQYF. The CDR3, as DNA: TGTGCCAGCAGCCACAGGGGCTACGAGCAGTACTTC. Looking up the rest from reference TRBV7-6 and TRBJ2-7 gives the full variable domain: GAGVSQSPRYKVTKRGQDVALRCDPISGHVSLYWYRQALGQGPEFLTYFNYEAQQDKSGLPNDRFSAERPEGSISTLTIQRTEQRDSAMYRCASSHRGYEQYFGPGTRLTVT.

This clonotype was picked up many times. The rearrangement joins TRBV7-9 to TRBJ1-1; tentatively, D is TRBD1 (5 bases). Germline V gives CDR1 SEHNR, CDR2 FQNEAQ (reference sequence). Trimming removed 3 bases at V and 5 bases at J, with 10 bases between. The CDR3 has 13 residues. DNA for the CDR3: TGTGCCAGCAGCTTGCCAGGGATGACTGAAGCTTTCTTT. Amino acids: CASSLPGMTEAFF.

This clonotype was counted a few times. The CDR3 DNA reads as TGTGCCAGCAGTTACCCCCGGACAGAGACCTATGGCTACACCTTC. This gives the protein CASSYPRTETYGYTF. The V gene is TRBV6-6, the J gene TRBJ1-2, with a tentative D call TRBD1 (6 bases). Germline V lookup: CDR1 MNHNY, CDR2 SVGAGI (reference sequence). Trimming took off 2 bases at V and 4 bases at J, with 14 bases between the two ends. CDR3 length: 15 amino acids.

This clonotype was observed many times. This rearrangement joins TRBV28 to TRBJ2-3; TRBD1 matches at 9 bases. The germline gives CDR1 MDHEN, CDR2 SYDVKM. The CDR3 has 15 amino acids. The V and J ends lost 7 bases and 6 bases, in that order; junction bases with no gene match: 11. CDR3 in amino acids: CASTPRDRAWDTQYF. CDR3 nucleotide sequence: TGTGCCAGCACGCCCCGGGACAGGGCCTGGGATACGCAGTATTTT.

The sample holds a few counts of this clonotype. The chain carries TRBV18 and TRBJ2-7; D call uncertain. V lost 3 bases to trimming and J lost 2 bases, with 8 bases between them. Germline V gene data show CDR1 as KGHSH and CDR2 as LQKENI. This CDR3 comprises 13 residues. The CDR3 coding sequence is TGTGCCAGCTCACCGGACCGAACCTACGAGCAGTACGTC. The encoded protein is CASSPDRTYEQYV.

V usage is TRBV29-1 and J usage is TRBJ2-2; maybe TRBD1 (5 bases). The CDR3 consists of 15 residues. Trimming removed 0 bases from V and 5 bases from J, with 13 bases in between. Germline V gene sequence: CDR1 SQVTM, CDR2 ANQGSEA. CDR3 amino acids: CSVEEDQGGTGELFF. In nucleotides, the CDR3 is TGCAGCGTTGAAGAAGATCAGGGTGGGACCGGGGAGCTGTTTTTT.

CDR3 amino acids: CASSYYAATGNKNIQYF. In DNA form, the CDR3 reads TGTGCCAGCAGTTATTACGCCGCAACAGGGAATAAAAACATTCAGTACTTC. This sequence joins TRBV6-1 and TRBJ2-4, with D tentatively TRBD1 (6 bases). This CDR3 has 17 residues. V shed 5 bases and J shed 4 bases, with 21 bases lying between them. Germline V gene data show CDR1 as MNHNS and CDR2 as SASEGT.

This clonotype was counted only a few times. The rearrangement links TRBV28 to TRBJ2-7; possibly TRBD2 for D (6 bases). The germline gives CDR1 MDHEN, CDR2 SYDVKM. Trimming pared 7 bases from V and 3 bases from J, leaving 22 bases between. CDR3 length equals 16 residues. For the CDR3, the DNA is TGTGCCAGCACCCCAAGCCGGGACTTCTATTTCTACGAGCAGTACTTC. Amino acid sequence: CASTPSRDFYFYEQYF.

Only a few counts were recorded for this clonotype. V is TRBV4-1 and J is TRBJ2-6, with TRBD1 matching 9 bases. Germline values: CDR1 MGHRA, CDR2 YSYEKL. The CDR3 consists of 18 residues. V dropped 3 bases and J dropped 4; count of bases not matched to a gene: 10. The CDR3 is CASSQAGTGLPGANVLTF. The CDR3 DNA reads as TGCGCCAGCAGCCAGGCCGGGACAGGGCTCCCCGGGGCCAACGTCCTGACTTTC.

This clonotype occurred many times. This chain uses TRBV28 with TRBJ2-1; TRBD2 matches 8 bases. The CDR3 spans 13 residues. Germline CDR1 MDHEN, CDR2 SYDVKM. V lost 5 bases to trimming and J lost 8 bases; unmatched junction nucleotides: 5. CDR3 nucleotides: TGTGCCAGCAGTCGGGAGGGGTATCATGAGCAGTTCTTC. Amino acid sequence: CASSREGYHEQFF.

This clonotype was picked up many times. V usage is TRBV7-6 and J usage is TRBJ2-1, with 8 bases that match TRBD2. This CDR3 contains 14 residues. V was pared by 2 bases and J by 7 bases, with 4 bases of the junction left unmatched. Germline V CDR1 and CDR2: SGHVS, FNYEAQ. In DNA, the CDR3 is TGTGCCAGCAGCTTATCGGGGGGGAAAAATGAGCAGTTCTTC. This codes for CASSLSGGKNEQFF.

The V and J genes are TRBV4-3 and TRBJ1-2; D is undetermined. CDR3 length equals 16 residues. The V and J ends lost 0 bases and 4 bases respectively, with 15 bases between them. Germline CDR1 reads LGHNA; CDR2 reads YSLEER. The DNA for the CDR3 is TGCGCCAGCAGCCAAGATCAGACACAAGCCCTCTATGGCTACACCTTC. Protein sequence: CASSQDQTQALYGYTF.

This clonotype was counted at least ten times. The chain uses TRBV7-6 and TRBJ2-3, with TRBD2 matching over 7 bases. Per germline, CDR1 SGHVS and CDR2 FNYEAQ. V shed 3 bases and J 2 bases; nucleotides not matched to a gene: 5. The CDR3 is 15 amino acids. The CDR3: CASSLSSGPTDTQYF. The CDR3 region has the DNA TGTGCCAGCAGCTTGAGTAGCGGGCCCACAGATACGCAGTATTTT.

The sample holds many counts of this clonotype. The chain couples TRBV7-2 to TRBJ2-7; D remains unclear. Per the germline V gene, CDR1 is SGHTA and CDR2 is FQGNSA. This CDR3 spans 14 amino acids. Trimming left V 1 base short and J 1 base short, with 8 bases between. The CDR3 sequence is CASSLEVSSYEQYV. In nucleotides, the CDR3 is TGTGCCAGCAGCTTAGAAGTCAGTTCCTACGAGCAGTACGTC.

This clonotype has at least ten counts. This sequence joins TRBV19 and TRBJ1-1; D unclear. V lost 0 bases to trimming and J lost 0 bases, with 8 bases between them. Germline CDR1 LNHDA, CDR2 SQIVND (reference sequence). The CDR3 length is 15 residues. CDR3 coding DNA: TGTGCCAGTAGTATAGACGGACGGCTGAACACTGAAGCTTTCTTT. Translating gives CASSIDGRLNTEAFF. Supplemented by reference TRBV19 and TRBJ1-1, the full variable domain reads DGGITQSPKYLFRKEGQNVTLSCEQNLNHDAMYWYRQDPGQGLRLIYYSQIVNDFQKGDIAEGYSVSREKKESFPLTVTSAQKNPTAFYLCASSIDGRLNTEAFFGQGTRLTVV.

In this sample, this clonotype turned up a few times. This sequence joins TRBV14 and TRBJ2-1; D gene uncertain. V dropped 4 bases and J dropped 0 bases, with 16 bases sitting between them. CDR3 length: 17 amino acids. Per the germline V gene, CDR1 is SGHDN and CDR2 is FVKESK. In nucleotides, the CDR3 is TGTGCCAGCAGCCCAATCTGGAGCCTTAACTCCTACAATGAGCAGTTCTTC. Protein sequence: CASSPIWSLNSYNEQFF.

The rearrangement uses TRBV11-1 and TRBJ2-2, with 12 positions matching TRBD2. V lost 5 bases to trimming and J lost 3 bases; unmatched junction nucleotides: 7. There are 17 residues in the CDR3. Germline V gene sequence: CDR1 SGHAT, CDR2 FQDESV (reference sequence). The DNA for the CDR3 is TGTGCCAGCAGCGCCTGGACTAGCGGGGATGACACCGGGGAGCTGTTTTTT. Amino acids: CASSAWTSGDDTGELFF.

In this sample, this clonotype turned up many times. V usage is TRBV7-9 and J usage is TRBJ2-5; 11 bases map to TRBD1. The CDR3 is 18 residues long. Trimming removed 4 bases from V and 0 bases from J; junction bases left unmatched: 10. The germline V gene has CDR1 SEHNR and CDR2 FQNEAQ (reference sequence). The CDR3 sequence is CASSSGQGEISYQETQYF. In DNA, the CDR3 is TGTGCCAGCAGCTCGGGACAGGGGGAAATATCGTACCAAGAGACCCAGTACTTC.

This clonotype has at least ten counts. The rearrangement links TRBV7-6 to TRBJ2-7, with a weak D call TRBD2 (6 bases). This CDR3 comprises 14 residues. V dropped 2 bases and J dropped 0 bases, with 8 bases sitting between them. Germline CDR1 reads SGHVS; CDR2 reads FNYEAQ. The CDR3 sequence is CASSLPGGSYEQYF. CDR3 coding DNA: TGTGCCAGCAGCTTACCCGGGGGCTCCTACGAGCAGTACTTC.

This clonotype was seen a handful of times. The CDR3 DNA sequence: TGTGCCAGCAGTTTATACGACGGATCCTACGAGCAGTACTTC. Amino acid sequence: CASSLYDGSYEQYF. The chain employs TRBV27 and TRBJ2-7; D remains unclear. Deletions cut 1 base from V and 1 base from J, with 8 bases between. The CDR3 contains 14 residues. CDR1 is MNHEY, CDR2 SMNVEV, per germline (reference sequence).

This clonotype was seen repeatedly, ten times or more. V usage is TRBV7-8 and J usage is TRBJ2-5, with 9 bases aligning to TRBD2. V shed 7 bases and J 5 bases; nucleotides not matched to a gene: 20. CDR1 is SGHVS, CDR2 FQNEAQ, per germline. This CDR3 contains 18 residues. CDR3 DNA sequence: TGTGCCAGCAACCTCCTTCCGGGACTAGCTTTGGGCGCGGAGACCCAGTACTTC. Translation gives CASNLLPGLALGAETQYF.